This passage covers 21 T cell receptor beta chains from one sample sequenced in a study of follicular helper T cells after annual influenza vaccination. TCRdb's copy holds only in-frame clones and misses some; the assay was immunoSEQ multiplex PCR. The table shows 9,500 to 15,000 clones, with 60% to 80% occurring only once. As to time point: 2015-2016 season, pre-vaccination. The sequencing used CXCR5+ CD38- circulating T follicular helper cells from blood, collected on the day of influenza vaccination. The subset: circulating Tfh, non-naive CD4+CXCR5+PD-1+ (ICOS+CD38+ or ICOS-CD38-). These TCRs come from an adult who received the influenza vaccine.

The chain combines TRBV7-8 with TRBJ1-2, with D tentatively TRBD1 (6 bases). This CDR3 comprises 14 residues. V was trimmed by 3 bases and J by 1 base, leaving 9 bases between them. Germline CDR1 reads SGHVS; CDR2 reads FQNEAQ. CDR3 DNA: TGTGCCAGCAGCTTGGTCAGGGGTAACTATGGCTACACCTTC. It specifies CASSLVRGNYGYTF.

The chain carries TRBV7-3 and TRBJ2-5; 7 nucleotides align to TRBD1. CDR3 size: 14 residues. Germline CDR1 and CDR2: SGHTA and FQGTGA. Losses at the gene ends were 3 bases for V and 5 bases for J; bases not matched to a gene: 6. In nucleotides, the CDR3 is TGTGCCAGCAGCTTGGGGGACAGTGGGGAGACCCAGTACTTC. Residues: CASSLGDSGETQYF.

A few counts support this clone. V and J are TRBV2 and TRBJ2-7; D call uncertain. Germline V gene sequence: CDR1 SNHLY, CDR2 FYNNEI. Trimming removed 7 bases at V and 5 bases at J, with 18 bases between. The length of the CDR3 is 14 residues. Here the CDR3 DNA reads TGTGCCAGCACTAAGAAGGTCAGGTCTGACGAGCAGTACTTC. Translated, it gives CASTKKVRSDEQYF.

V gene TRBV5-1 combines with J gene TRBJ2-2; TRBD2 matches at 13 bases. Germline loops: CDR1 SGHRS, CDR2 YFSETQ. The V and J ends lost 2 bases and 7 bases, in that order; junction bases with no gene match: 5. The CDR3 consists of 16 residues. The CDR3 is CASSLLAGGRNGELFF. The CDR3 coding sequence is TGCGCCAGCAGCTTACTAGCGGGGGGGCGAAACGGGGAGCTGTTTTTT.

The rearrangement uses TRBV28 and TRBJ2-1; TRBD2 aligns across 14 bases. The CDR3 length is 18 residues. The germline gives CDR1 MDHEN, CDR2 SYDVKM. Trimming cost V 8 bases and J 4 bases; bases outside gene matches: 13. CDR3 protein: CASVGPTSGGALYNEQFF. The CDR3 nucleotides are TGTGCCAGCGTCGGGCCGACTAGCGGGGGGGCGTTGTACAATGAGCAGTTCTTC.

The chain links TRBV2 to TRBJ2-3, with a weak D call TRBD2 (7 bases). The V end was cut by 1 base, the J end by 3 bases, with 17 bases between. CDR1 SNHLY and CDR2 FYNNEI come from the germline V gene. The CDR3 covers 17 residues. DNA for the CDR3: TGTGCCAGCAGTGAAGAAGTGGCGGGGGCAGGGACAGATACGCAGTATTTT. It yields the protein CASSEEVAGAGTDTQYF.

In its sample, this clone was seen once. This chain connects TRBV11-3 to TRBJ2-1; possibly TRBD1 or TRBD2 for D (5 bases each). With 1 base removed from V and 4 bases from J, the gap between germline ends came to 11 bases. This CDR3 has 15 residues. The germline V gene has CDR1 SGHNT and CDR2 YENEEA. CDR3 region: CASSLGGTDYNEQFF. In nucleotides, the CDR3 is TGTGCCAGCAGCTTAGGGGGGACGGATTACAATGAGCAGTTCTTC.

This clone has a single count. The chain combines TRBV5-1 with TRBJ2-5; 8 bases line up with TRBD2. Germline V CDR1 and CDR2: SGHRS, YFSETQ. The CDR3 is 15 amino acids. V gave up 1 base and J gave up 5 bases; unmatched junction bases: 7. The CDR3 DNA reads as TGCGCCAGCAGCTTGTCTGCGGGGGGCGGGGAGACCCAGTACTTC. Protein sequence: CASSLSAGGGETQYF.

The chain recombines TRBV7-3 with TRBJ2-3, with 7 bases fitting TRBD1. The CDR3 has 15 amino acids. The germline V gene encodes CDR1 SGHTA and CDR2 FQGTGA. Losses at the gene ends were 3 bases for V and 3 bases for J; bases not matched to a gene: 6. In DNA form, the CDR3 reads TGTGCCAGCAGCTTGGGGACAGCTCGTACAGATACGCAGTATTTT. Amino acid sequence: CASSLGTARTDTQYF.

The gene calls are TRBV11-3 and TRBJ1-1; perhaps TRBD1 as D (6 bases). Germline V CDR1 and CDR2: SGHNT, YENEEA. V lost 3 bases and J lost 1, with 6 bases in between. This CDR3 is 13 amino acids long. The CDR3 loop is CASSLDRNTEAFF. Written as DNA, the CDR3 is TGTGCCAGCAGCTTGGACAGGAACACTGAAGCTTTCTTT.

The V call is TRBV4-2, the J call TRBJ1-6, with D hard to call. The CDR3 loop spans 15 amino acids. With 4 bases removed from V and 10 bases from J, the gap between germline ends came to 17 bases. CDR1 and CDR2 (germline): LGHNA, YNFKEQ. CDR3: CASSREIGPESPLHF. The CDR3 nucleotides are TGTGCCAGCAGCCGAGAGATCGGGCCAGAGTCACCCCTCCACTTT.

The chain carries TRBV19 and TRBJ2-2; D possibly corresponds to TRBD1 (6 bases). This CDR3 region has 13 residues. Germline V lookup: CDR1 LNHDA, CDR2 SQIVND (reference sequence). V lost 5 bases and J lost 7, with 11 bases in between. CDR3 coding DNA: TGTGCCAGTAGTCTTACAGGGTTCGGGGAGCTGTTTTTT. Translation gives CASSLTGFGELFF.

This clone was detected only once. J is TRBJ1-4 and V is TRBV4-1, with a possible D match to TRBD1 (5 bases). Trimming took 5 bases from V and 4 from J, leaving 20 bases between them. Looked up from germline, CDR1 is MGHRA and CDR2 is YSYEKL. The CDR3 length is 17 residues. The CDR3 DNA reads as TGCGCCAGCAGCGCAGTCCCTAACCGAGGGGTTAATGAAAAACTGTTTTTT. This gives the protein CASSAVPNRGVNEKLFF.

V and J are TRBV7-9 and TRBJ2-1; D is perhaps TRBD1 (6 bases). Germline V lookup: CDR1 SEHNR, CDR2 FQNEAQ (reference sequence). This CDR3 has 14 amino acids. The V and J ends lost 2 bases and 13 bases respectively, with 18 bases between them. The CDR3 protein is CASSLTDYQTGQFF. DNA of the CDR3: TGTGCCAGCAGCTTAACAGACTACCAGACAGGTCAGTTCTTC.

This clone was detected a few times. This sequence joins TRBV5-1 and TRBJ2-2; 11 positions match TRBD1. Per the germline V gene, CDR1 is SGHRS and CDR2 is YFSETQ. With 4 bases clipped from V and 7 bases from J, the junction kept 6 bases outside the gene matches. CDR3 length equals 15 residues. CDR3 loop: CASSLGQGANGELFF. For the CDR3, the DNA is TGCGCCAGCAGCCTAGGACAGGGGGCAAACGGGGAGCTGTTTTTT.

V usage is TRBV7-8 and J usage is TRBJ1-1; D is possibly TRBD1 (5 bases). Looked up from germline, CDR1 is SGHVS and CDR2 is FQNEAQ. This CDR3 spans 13 amino acids. V dropped 8 bases and J dropped 0 bases, with 10 bases sitting between them. The chain's CDR3 is CASFGALNTEAFF. CDR3 in DNA: TGTGCCAGCTTTGGGGCTTTGAACACTGAAGCTTTCTTT.

The chain recombines TRBV21-1 with TRBJ2-1; the DNA was not compared with TRBD2, the D call given in the table. TRBV21-1 is deemed a pseudogene. The CDR3 sequence is 19 residues long. In DNA form, the CDR3 reads TGTGCCAGCAGCTCCCGCGGGGGAGCGACAGCTACCTCTTACAATGAGCAGTTCTTC. This encodes CASSSRGGATATSYNEQFF.

The chain links TRBV18 to TRBJ2-3; D not resolved. The CDR3 length is 11 residues. The germline V gene encodes CDR1 KGHSH and CDR2 LQKENI. Trimming shortened V by 2 bases and J by 4 bases, and 1 base separated the two germline ends. As DNA, the CDR3 is TGTGCCAGCTCACCATCAGATACGCAGTATTTT. Residues: CASSPSDTQYF.

The rearrangement links TRBV18 to TRBJ1-2, with D possibly being TRBD1 (5 bases). This CDR3 contains 14 residues. V was clipped by 5 bases and J by 8 bases, with 18 bases between them. Germline V gives CDR1 KGHSH, CDR2 LQKENI. CDR3 loop: CASSTGARPEGYTF. The CDR3 region has the DNA TGTGCCAGCTCAACCGGGGCCCGCCCGGAGGGCTACACCTTC.

The sample holds a few counts of this clone. The gene calls are TRBV30 and TRBJ1-6; no clear D. The CDR3 runs to 13 residues. Trimming shortened V by 2 bases and J by 14 bases, and 16 bases separated the two germline ends. Germline assignment: CDR1 GTSNPN and CDR2 SVGIG (reference sequence). The CDR3 here is CAWSPRPSGTLHF. CDR3 in DNA: TGTGCCTGGAGTCCAAGACCTTCGGGGACCCTCCACTTT.

This clone was found once. The gene calls are TRBV29-1 and TRBJ2-4; 7 nucleotides match TRBD1. The CDR3 covers 14 residues. Per germline, CDR1 SQVTM and CDR2 ANQGSEA. V dropped 4 bases and J dropped 4; count of bases not matched to a gene: 7. Written as DNA, the CDR3 is TGCAGCGTTGGGGACAGCCACAAGAAAAACATTCAGTACTTC. Translating gives CSVGDSHKKNIQYF.